The present TCR beta chain was sequenced within a study of early T cells in non-severe SARS-CoV-2 infection. The overall study: The sequenced material was bulk RNA from unsorted whole blood, and its chains were unpaired.

The germline CDR1 and CDR2 sequences are MDHEN and SYDVKM. CDR3 length: 15 amino acids. The ends were cut back, 6 bases at V and 5 bases at J, with 16 bases in the middle. This clonotype was counted many times. The antigen is unknown. Study conclusions and caveats: Using VDJdb, the matching emphasized anti-spike CD8 responses while missing private and CD4 specificities.

One entry per CDR3 protein results from TCRdb running MiXCR on the 5' RACE reads. The sample comprises 60,000 to 70,000 distinct CDR3 sequences, more than 5.5% of which are singletons, and under 4% rests with the top ten. The chain recombines TRBV28 with TRBJ2-2; perhaps TRBD1 as D (5 bases). This receptor was taken from an adult who was a healthcare worker with PCR-confirmed SARS-CoV-2 infection or an uninfected control (not recorded which). The sequences come from whole blood, collected at baseline. CDR3 loop: CASRSAGQGTGELFF. CDR3 bases: TGTGCCAGCAGATCAGCTGGCCAGGGAACCGGGGAGCTGTTTTTT.